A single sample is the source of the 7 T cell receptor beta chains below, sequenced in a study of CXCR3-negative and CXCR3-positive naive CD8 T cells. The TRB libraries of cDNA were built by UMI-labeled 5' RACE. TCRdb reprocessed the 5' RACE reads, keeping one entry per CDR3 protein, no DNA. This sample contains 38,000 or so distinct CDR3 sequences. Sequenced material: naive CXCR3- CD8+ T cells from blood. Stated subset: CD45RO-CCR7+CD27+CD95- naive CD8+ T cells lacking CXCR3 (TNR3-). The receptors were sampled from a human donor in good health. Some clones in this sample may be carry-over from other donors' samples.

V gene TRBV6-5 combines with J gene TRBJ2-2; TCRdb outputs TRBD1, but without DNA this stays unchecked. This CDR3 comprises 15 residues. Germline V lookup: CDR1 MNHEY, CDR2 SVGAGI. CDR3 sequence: CASSYSGQNTGELFF.

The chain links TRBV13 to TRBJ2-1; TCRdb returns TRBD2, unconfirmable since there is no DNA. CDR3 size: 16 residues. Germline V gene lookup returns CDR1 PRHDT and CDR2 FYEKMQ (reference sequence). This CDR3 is CASSSGTSGVYNEQFF.

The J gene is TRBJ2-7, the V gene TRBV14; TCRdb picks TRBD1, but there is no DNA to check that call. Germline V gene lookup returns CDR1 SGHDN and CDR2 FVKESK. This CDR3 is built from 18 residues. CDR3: CASSQETPRTRVGYEPYF. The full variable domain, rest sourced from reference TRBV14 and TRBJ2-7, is EAGVTQFPSHSVIEKGQTVTLRCDPISGHDNLYWYRRVMGKEIKFLLHFVKESKQDESGMPNNRFLAERTGGTYSTLKVQPAELEDSGVYFCASSQETPRTRVGYEPYFGPGTRLTVT.

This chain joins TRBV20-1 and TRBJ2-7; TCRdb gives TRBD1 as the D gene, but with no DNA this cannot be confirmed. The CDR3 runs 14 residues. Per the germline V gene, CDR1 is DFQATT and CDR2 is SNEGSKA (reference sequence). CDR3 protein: CSASGGVLVYEQYF.

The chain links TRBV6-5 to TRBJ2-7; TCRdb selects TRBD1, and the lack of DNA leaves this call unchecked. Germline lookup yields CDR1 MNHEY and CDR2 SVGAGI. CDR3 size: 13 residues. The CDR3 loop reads CASMGQGSYEQYF.

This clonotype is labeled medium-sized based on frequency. CDR3 in amino acids: CASSVTSGGAWEQFF. The chain joins TRBV5-1 to TRBJ2-1; lacking DNA, the TRBD2 call made by TCRdb goes unchecked. This CDR3 region has 15 residues. CDR1 is SGHRS and CDR2 is YFSETQ in the germline V gene.

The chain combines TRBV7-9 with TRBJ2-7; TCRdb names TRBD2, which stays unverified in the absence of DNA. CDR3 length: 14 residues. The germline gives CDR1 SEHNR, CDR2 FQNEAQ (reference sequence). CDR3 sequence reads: CASSFGSEGYEQYF.